Following are 20 T cell receptor beta chains from one sample sequenced in a study of T cell repertoires in cytomegalovirus infection. TCRdb passed the reads through MiXCR, listing each CDR3 protein once. The sample records around 310,000 distinct CDR3 sequences, about 17% being singletons. Sequenced sample: PBMCs. The receptors derive from a human donor in good health (CMV status not recorded). Some clones in this sample may be carry-over from other donors' samples.

The chain carries TRBV20-1 and TRBJ1-6, with D possibly matching TRBD1 (5 bases). This CDR3 has 14 residues. Germline V gene data show CDR1 as DFQATT and CDR2 as SNEGSKA (reference sequence). The germline V and J ends were trimmed by 0 bases and 14 bases, with 17 bases remaining between them. This chain's CDR3 is CSAREQRAGGALHF. The CDR3 nucleotides read TGCAGTGCTAGAGAACAGAGGGCCGGGGGGGCCCTCCACTTT.

V is TRBV7-2 and J is TRBJ1-2; 10 bases fit TRBD1. With 5 bases clipped from V and 5 bases from J, the junction kept 8 bases outside the gene matches. Germline loops: CDR1 SGHTA, CDR2 FQGNSA. The CDR3 has 15 residues. CDR3 amino acids: CASSPRDRGPYGYTF. The CDR3 coding sequence is TGTGCCAGCAGCCCCCGGGACAGGGGCCCTTATGGCTACACCTTC.

This clonotype was picked up many times. The V and J genes are TRBV7-2 and TRBJ2-7; 8 bases are a match to TRBD1. With V trimmed by 2 bases and J by 6 bases, 6 bases remained unmatched. CDR3 length: 14 amino acids. From germline, CDR1 is SGHTA and CDR2 FQGNSA. CDR3 loop: CASSLRDRTSEQYF. CDR3 in DNA: TGTGCCAGCAGCTTACGGGACAGGACGAGCGAGCAGTACTTC.

V gene TRBV24-1 combines with J gene TRBJ1-6; TRBD1 aligns across 10 bases. V dropped 4 bases and J dropped 14; count of bases not matched to a gene: 10. The germline V gene encodes CDR1 KGHDR and CDR2 SFDVKD. There are 15 residues in the CDR3. The CDR3 sequence is CATSDPGTGDGALHF. DNA of the CDR3: TGTGCCACCAGTGACCCCGGGACAGGGGACGGAGCCCTCCACTTT.

The V and J genes are TRBV20-1 and TRBJ1-6; a weak D match, TRBD1 (5 bases). With 0 bases removed from V and 11 bases from J, the gap between germline ends came to 14 bases. The CDR3 runs to 14 residues. CDR1 is DFQATT, CDR2 SNEGSKA, per germline (reference sequence). This chain's CDR3 is CSAREGLLSAPLHF. In DNA, the CDR3 is TGCAGTGCTAGAGAGGGGCTGTTATCGGCACCCCTCCACTTT.

This clonotype was found a few times. The chain couples TRBV2 to TRBJ2-6; tentatively, D is TRBD1 or TRBD2 (5 bases each). Germline assignment: CDR1 SNHLY and CDR2 FYNNEI. The CDR3 extends over 16 amino acids. The V end was cut by 6 bases, the J end by 0 bases, with 12 bases between. This chain's CDR3 is CASSLGRGSGANVLTF. In DNA, the CDR3 is TGTGCCAGCAGCCTGGGACGGGGCTCTGGGGCCAACGTCCTGACTTTC. The full variable domain, rest sourced from reference TRBV2 and TRBJ2-6, is EPEVTQTPSHQVTQMGQEVILRCVPISNHLYFYWYRQILGQKVEFLVSFYNNEISEKSEIFDDQFSVERPDGSNFTLKIRSTKLEDSAMYFCASSLGRGSGANVLTFGAGSRLTVL.

The chain carries TRBV5-1 and TRBJ1-5; D remains unclear. Germline assignment: CDR1 SGHRS and CDR2 YFSETQ. Trimming shortened V by 0 bases and J by 3 bases, and 10 bases separated the two germline ends. The CDR3 sequence is 15 residues long. CDR3 residues: CASSLEGRDNQPQHF. Here the CDR3 DNA reads TGCGCCAGCAGCTTGGAAGGGAGGGACAATCAGCCCCAGCATTTT. Looking up the rest from reference TRBV5-1 and TRBJ1-5 gives the full variable domain: KAGVTQTPRYLIKTRGQQVTLSCSPISGHRSVSWYQQTPGQGLQFLFEYFSETQRNKGNFPGRFSGRQFSNSRSEMNVSTLELGDSALYLCASSLEGRDNQPQHFGDGTRLSIL.

The J gene is TRBJ2-5, the V gene TRBV27, with 9 bases aligning to TRBD1. The CDR3 contains 15 residues. The germline CDR1 and CDR2 sequences are MNHEY and SMNVEV (reference sequence). V gave up 6 bases and J gave up 0 bases; unmatched junction bases: 5. The CDR3 spells CASSPDRGYQETQYF. CDR3 nucleotide sequence: TGTGCCAGCAGCCCGGACAGGGGCTACCAAGAGACCCAGTACTTC.

With regard to this clonotype: Given a much more abundant clone one base away, this may be a read error. The chain recombines TRBV5-1 with TRBJ2-5; TRBD1 agrees at 12 bases. Trimming at V came to 3 bases and at J to 5 bases, leaving 2 bases not matched to a gene. The CDR3 is 14 residues long. Germline V gives CDR1 SGHRS, CDR2 YFSETQ. The CDR3 DNA sequence: TGCGCCAGCAGCTCAGGGACAGGGGGCGAGACCCAGTACTTC. As protein: CASSSGTGGETQYF.

The rearrangement joins TRBV11-1 to TRBJ2-5; no clear D gene. Germline lookup yields CDR1 SGHAT and CDR2 FQDESV (reference sequence). The V end lost 1 base, the J end lost 5 bases, and 11 bases lay between the germline ends. The CDR3 consists of 14 residues. Here the CDR3 reads CASSLVGRPETQYF. The DNA of the CDR3 is TGTGCCAGCAGCTTAGTGGGCCGACCGGAGACCCAGTACTTC. Complete variable domain (other parts from reference TRBV11-1 and TRBJ2-5): EAEVAQSPRYKITEKSQAVAFWCDPISGHATLYWYRQILGQGPELLVQFQDESVVDDSQLPKDRFSAERLKGVDSTLKIQPAELGDSAMYLCASSLVGRPETQYFGPGTRLLVL.

The rearrangement joins TRBV15 to TRBJ1-5; 9 positions match TRBD1. V shed 5 bases and J 6 bases; nucleotides not matched to a gene: 5. CDR1 and CDR2 from the germline V gene are LNHNV and YYDKDF (reference sequence). This CDR3 has 14 amino acids. The CDR3 is CATSDRGVSQPQHF. The CDR3 region has the DNA TGTGCCACCAGCGACAGGGGGGTGAGTCAGCCCCAGCATTTT.

The V call is TRBV10-3, the J call TRBJ2-7, with D uncertain. This CDR3 spans 16 amino acids. V gave up 0 bases and J gave up 0 bases, with 12 bases separating them. CDR1 and CDR2 from the germline V gene are ENHRY and SYGVKD. The CDR3 loop reads CAISESTYRSSYEQYF. The CDR3 nucleotides are TGTGCCATCAGTGAGTCGACGTACAGATCCTCCTACGAGCAGTACTTC.

This clonotype was seen at least ten times. This chain links TRBV28 with TRBJ1-2; 7 bases map to TRBD1. The CDR3 runs to 16 residues. Germline values: CDR1 MDHEN, CDR2 SYDVKM. Losses at the gene ends were 6 bases for V and 8 bases for J; bases not matched to a gene: 18. The CDR3 here is CASSYPEFRGLEGYTF. CDR3 bases: TGTGCCAGCAGCTACCCCGAGTTTAGGGGGCTAGAAGGCTACACCTTC.

The chain uses TRBV10-3 and TRBJ1-1, with a tentative D call TRBD1 (6 bases). The V end was cut by 0 bases, the J end by 10 bases, with 12 bases between. CDR1 and CDR2 from the germline V gene are ENHRY and SYGVKD. The CDR3 spans 13 residues. CDR3 sequence reads: CAISESTGAAAFF. DNA of the CDR3: TGTGCCATCAGTGAGTCGACGGGGGCGGCAGCTTTCTTT.

This clonotype came up many times. The genes are TRBV7-8 and TRBJ1-5; D is unclear. Germline assignment: CDR1 SGHVS and CDR2 FQNEAQ. V lost 7 bases and J 0 bases, leaving 16 bases between the germline ends. This CDR3 contains 16 residues. The CDR3 protein is CASIHGPGDSNQPQHF. For the CDR3, the DNA is TGTGCCAGCATCCACGGTCCAGGCGATAGCAATCAGCCCCAGCATTTT. Filled out from reference TRBV7-8 and TRBJ1-5, the complete variable domain reads GAGVSQSPRYKVAKRGQDVALRCDPISGHVSLFWYQQALGQGPEFLTYFQNEAQLDKSGLPSDRFFAERPEGSVSTLKIQRTQQEDSAVYLCASIHGPGDSNQPQHFGDGTRLSIL.

The chain has TRBV20-1 and TRBJ2-1, with 8 bases matching TRBD1. CDR1 DFQATT and CDR2 SNEGSKA come from the germline V gene (reference sequence). The CDR3 has 16 amino acids. With 0 bases clipped from V and 4 bases from J, the junction kept 8 bases outside the gene matches. CDR3: CSARDPGQGGYNEQFF. CDR3 bases: TGCAGTGCTAGAGATCCCGGACAGGGAGGTTACAATGAGCAGTTCTTC.

This clonotype was observed a handful of times. The chain joins TRBV18 to TRBJ2-1; 10 positions agree with TRBD2. With 3 bases clipped from V and 5 bases from J, the junction kept 4 bases outside the gene matches. The CDR3 totals 15 residues. The germline V gene has CDR1 KGHSH and CDR2 LQKENI. CDR3 bases: TGTGCCAGCTCACCCTGGACTAGCGGAAACAATGAGCAGTTCTTC. This sequence encodes CASSPWTSGNNEQFF.

This clonotype was found a few times. The rearrangement links TRBV20-1 to TRBJ1-5, with D tentatively TRBD1 (5 bases). Germline V lookup: CDR1 DFQATT, CDR2 SNEGSKA (reference sequence). Trimming shortened V by 5 bases and J by 10 bases, and 24 bases separated the two germline ends. The CDR3 has 15 residues. In DNA form, the CDR3 reads TGCAGTGCTCCCGACCCTAGGACGGGGCAGGGACCCCAGCATTTT. As protein: CSAPDPRTGQGPQHF.

A few counts support this clonotype. In DNA, the CDR3 is TGTGCCAGTAGTATAGAAGGGACAGTGAAAGAGACCCAGTACTTC. Its protein product is CASSIEGTVKETQYF. V gene TRBV19 combines with J gene TRBJ2-5; 7 nucleotides line up with TRBD1. This CDR3 has 15 amino acids. The ends lost 0 bases at V and 3 bases at J; junction bases unmatched: 4. CDR1 LNHDA and CDR2 SQIVND come from the germline V gene (reference sequence).

This rearrangement joins TRBV20-1 to TRBJ1-6, with D unresolved. Trimming removed 6 bases from V and 3 bases from J, with 12 bases in between. CDR3 size: 14 residues. Per the germline V gene, CDR1 is DFQATT and CDR2 is SNEGSKA (reference sequence). This CDR3 is CSAKRPDYNSPLHF. Written as DNA, the CDR3 is TGCAGTGCAAAGAGGCCCGACTATAATTCACCCCTCCACTTT.